These 27 T cell receptor beta chains came from one sample sequenced in a study of T cells after yellow fever vaccination. TCRdb fed the 5' RACE reads into MiXCR, producing one record per CDR3 protein. The sample lists a few hundred thousand distinct CDR3 sequences, 7% to 10% seen once, with 15% to 20% in the top ten. The sequences come from PBMCs, collected roughly 46 days after the first yellow fever vaccination. The origin of the receptors is a man aged 18-30 years who received the YFV17D yellow fever vaccine.

This chain connects TRBV12-3 or TRBV12-4 to TRBJ1-4; D is undetermined. Trimming removed 7 bases at V and 0 bases at J, with 15 bases between. CDR3 length equals 16 residues. This CDR3 reads CASTPLAHATNEKLFF. The CDR3, as DNA: TGTGCCAGCACCCCGTTGGCCCATGCAACTAATGAAAAACTGTTTTTT.

Only a few counts were recorded for this clonotype. The CDR3 coding sequence is TGTGCCAGCGAGCGGGGGGTACAAGAGACCCAGTACTTC. Its translation: CASERGVQETQYF. The chain employs TRBV2 and TRBJ2-5, with 9 bases lining up with TRBD2. CDR3 length: 13 residues. Germline loops: CDR1 SNHLY, CDR2 FYNNEI. The junction had 3 bases not matched to a gene; V was cut back by 8 bases and J by 2 bases.

The gene calls are TRBV28 and TRBJ2-5; 7 nucleotides line up with TRBD2. CDR1 MDHEN and CDR2 SYDVKM come from the germline V gene. This CDR3 has 14 residues. The V segment lost 4 bases and the J segment 4 bases; nucleotides outside the gene matches: 6. The CDR3 region is CASSSLGGRETQYF. CDR3 DNA: TGTGCCAGCAGTTCTCTGGGAGGGCGAGAGACCCAGTACTTC.

There are many counts of this clonotype. This chain uses TRBV6-5 with TRBJ2-7, with D maybe TRBD2 (6 bases). This CDR3 is 14 amino acids long. Between the trimmed V and J ends, which lost 2 bases and 1 base, there was a span of 9 bases. Germline assignment: CDR1 MNHEY and CDR2 SVGAGI. CDR3 amino acids: CASSYGTLSYEQYF. The CDR3 DNA is TGTGCCAGCAGTTACGGGACTCTTTCCTACGAGCAGTACTTC.

J is TRBJ2-7 and V is TRBV5-6; D might be TRBD2 (6 bases). CDR1 is SGHDT, CDR2 YYEEEE, per germline. The length of the CDR3 is 14 residues. The V end was cut by 0 bases, the J end by 3 bases, with 10 bases between. CDR3 sequence reads: CASSLGASVYEQYV. CDR3 sequence (DNA): TGTGCCAGCAGCTTGGGGGCTAGCGTCTACGAGCAGTACGTC.

The chain uses TRBV12-3 or TRBV12-4 and TRBJ1-1; D is uncertain. CDR3 length: 13 residues. With 3 bases removed from V and 11 bases from J, the gap between germline ends came to 16 bases. CDR3 loop: CASSFPSLSNAFF. The CDR3 bases are TGTGCCAGCAGTTTCCCCTCCCTGAGTAACGCTTTCTTT.

This clonotype was seen only a few times. The chain recombines TRBV28 with TRBJ2-1; 9 bases agree with TRBD2. There are 15 residues in the CDR3. Germline CDR1 MDHEN, CDR2 SYDVKM. V lost 6 bases, J lost 3 bases, and 6 bases stayed unmatched. The CDR3 DNA reads TGTGCCAGCAGACCTAGCGGGGTGAGCTACAATGAGCAGTTCTTC. Translated: CASRPSGVSYNEQFF.

This clonotype showed up just a few times. The chain recombines TRBV7-2 with TRBJ1-1; D possibly corresponds to TRBD1 (6 bases). CDR3 length: 14 residues. The V gene's germline CDR1 is SGHTA and CDR2 FQGNSA. V shed 1 base and J shed 6 bases, with 12 bases lying between them. The CDR3 loop is CASSLDWGAPEAFF. The CDR3 DNA sequence: TGTGCCAGCAGCTTAGATTGGGGGGCGCCTGAAGCTTTCTTT.

A few counts support this clonotype. The germline gene is not matched at one end of the junction; a read error may be the cause. The V call is TRBV11-2, the J call TRBJ2-5, with TRBD2 matching 9 bases. This CDR3 has 15 amino acids. Germline loops: CDR1 SGHAT, CDR2 FQNNGV. In nucleotides, the CDR3 is TGTGCCAGCAGCTTAGAGCGGGGGGGCCTTGGTGCAAATGTCTTC. Translating gives CASSLERGGLGANVF.

This clonotype has more than one count but fewer than ten. The chain joins TRBV5-4 to TRBJ1-2, with 7 bases fitting TRBD1. The germline V gene has CDR1 SGHNT and CDR2 YYREEE (reference sequence). The V gene end was trimmed by 0 bases and the J gene end by 6 bases; junction bases not matched to a gene: 5. CDR3 length equals 14 residues. CDR3 nucleotides: TGTGCCAGCAGCTTGGTTGAGGGGGCTGATGGCTACACCTTC. This codes for CASSLVEGADGYTF.

The J gene is TRBJ2-7, the V gene TRBV6-1; TRBD1 aligns across 10 bases. The CDR3 length is 15 residues. Germline assignment: CDR1 MNHNS and CDR2 SASEGT. Unmatched junction bases numbered 8, after V lost 5 bases and J lost 4 bases. DNA for the CDR3: TGTGCCAGCAGTCGCGCCGGGACAGGGGAATACGAGCAGTACGTC. It translates to CASSRAGTGEYEQYV.

This chain uses TRBV5-4 with TRBJ2-2, with D hard to call. CDR3 length: 13 residues. Trimming cost V 4 bases and J 9 bases, with 13 bases left between them. Germline V CDR1 and CDR2: SGHNT, YYREEE (reference sequence). The CDR3 loop is CASSPNLRRELFF. CDR3 bases: TGTGCCAGCAGCCCTAATCTCCGCCGGGAGCTGTTTTTT. The full variable domain, completed using reference TRBV5-4 and TRBJ2-2, is ETGVTQSPTHLIKTRGQQVTLRCSSQSGHNTVSWYQQALGQGPQFIFQYYREEENGRGNFPPRFSGLQFPNYSSELNVNALELDDSALYLCASSPNLRRELFFGEGSRLTVL.

This clonotype was observed a single time. The rearrangement uses TRBV18 and TRBJ2-5; 10 bases are shared with TRBD2. In germline, CDR1 is KGHSH, CDR2 LQKENI. Trimming took 0 bases from V and 5 from J; bases not matched to a gene: 3. The CDR3 is 15 residues long. CDR3 nucleotides: TGTGCCAGCTCACCACCGGGACTAGCGATTGAGACCCAGTACTTC. It specifies CASSPPGLAIETQYF.

This clonotype was observed a few times. The CDR3 nucleotides read TGTGCCAGCAGTTCTGGGATTCGAAGCGAGCAGTACTTC. Translating it yields CASSSGIRSEQYF. This chain uses TRBV25-1 with TRBJ2-7; no reliable D call. The CDR3 covers 13 residues. V was cut by 5 bases and J by 6 bases, with 14 bases left in between. Germline lookup yields CDR1 MGHDK and CDR2 SYGVNS.

This chain links TRBV20-1 with TRBJ1-1; the D gene is possibly TRBD1 (5 bases). Trimming removed 3 bases from V and 0 bases from J, with 8 bases in between. The CDR3 is made up of 13 amino acids. Germline V gives CDR1 DFQATT, CDR2 SNEGSKA (reference sequence). DNA for the CDR3: TGCAGTGCTAGGGGGGAGGTGAACACTGAAGCTTTCTTT. This codes for CSARGEVNTEAFF.

This clonotype was detected only a few times. CDR3 bases: TGTGCCAGCAAGCAGGGCATACCGAACACTGAAGCTTTCTTT. It is translated as CASKQGIPNTEAFF. This chain joins TRBV5-5 and TRBJ1-1, with a tentative D call TRBD1 (5 bases). The CDR3 runs 14 residues. Trimming stripped 6 bases from V and 1 base from J, with 13 bases between. Germline V gene lookup returns CDR1 SGHKS and CDR2 YYEKEE (reference sequence).

This clonotype was seen a few times. The chain couples TRBV11-2 to TRBJ2-7, with D perhaps given as TRBD1 or TRBD2 (5 bases each). The length of the CDR3 is 17 residues. Germline assignment: CDR1 SGHAT and CDR2 FQNNGV. V was trimmed by 4 bases and J by 1 base, leaving 20 bases between them. Here the CDR3 reads CASSSVVRGWDSYEQYV. The DNA of the CDR3 is TGTGCCAGCAGCTCAGTCGTTCGGGGCTGGGATTCCTACGAGCAGTACGTC.

This clonotype was found a few times. The chain employs TRBV11-2 and TRBJ1-5; no definite D call. Trimming shortened V by 2 bases and J by 6 bases, and 8 bases separated the two germline ends. Germline CDR1 SGHAT, CDR2 FQNNGV. There are 13 residues in the CDR3. The CDR3 reads CASSLTYAQPQHF. The CDR3 DNA reads as TGTGCCAGCAGCTTAACGTACGCTCAGCCCCAGCATTTT.

This clonotype was recorded at least ten times. The V and J genes are TRBV6-1 and TRBJ2-5; a possible D gene is TRBD1 (5 bases). Trimming removed 6 bases from V and 5 bases from J, with 13 bases in between. Germline CDR1 MNHNS, CDR2 SASEGT. This CDR3 is 13 amino acids long. The CDR3 sequence: CASRHPGSETQYF. Written as DNA, the CDR3 is TGTGCCAGCAGACACCCAGGGTCGGAGACCCAGTACTTC.

The table lists this clonotype with a few counts. A read error may be the cause here, since a much bigger clone is one base away. The chain joins TRBV5-1 to TRBJ2-2, with D perhaps TRBD2 (6 bases). Germline-derived CDR1 and CDR2 are SGHRS and YFSETQ. CDR3 length: 14 amino acids. V lost 3 bases to trimming and J lost 1 base, with 7 bases between them. The CDR3 sequence: CASSSEGNTGELFF. The CDR3 DNA is TGCGCCAGCAGCTCGGAGGGGAACACCGGGGAGCTGTTTTTT.

This clonotype appeared a few times. The chain uses TRBV29-1 and TRBJ2-2; 9 bases map to TRBD1. Germline loops: CDR1 SQVTM, CDR2 ANQGSEA. Losses at the gene ends were 6 bases for V and 6 bases for J; bases not matched to a gene: 5. This CDR3 has 13 amino acids. The CDR3 DNA sequence: TGCAGCGTGGGGACAGGGAGAGCCGGGGAGCTGTTTTTT. This encodes CSVGTGRAGELFF.

This clonotype occurred a few times. The rearrangement uses TRBV11-2 and TRBJ2-7, with a weak D call TRBD2 (5 bases). The CDR3 has 18 residues. The V end was cut by 5 bases, the J end by 1 base, with 24 bases between. Germline V gene sequence: CDR1 SGHAT, CDR2 FQNNGV. Here the CDR3 reads CASSLSLGGRLRSYEQYV. The DNA of the CDR3 is TGTGCCAGCAGCCTGAGCCTCGGAGGCAGGCTACGATCCTACGAGCAGTACGTC.

The CDR3 DNA sequence: TGCGCCAGCAGCAGGTCAGGCTCAACCGGGGAGCTGTTTTTT. This translates into CASSRSGSTGELFF. J is TRBJ2-2 and V is TRBV5-1, with no clear D. Trimming pared 4 bases from V and 5 bases from J, leaving 12 bases between. The CDR3 is made up of 14 amino acids. The germline V gene encodes CDR1 SGHRS and CDR2 YFSETQ.

This clonotype was seen at least ten times. The chain links TRBV20-1 to TRBJ2-1, with 7 bases fitting TRBD1. This CDR3 region has 12 residues. CDR1 and CDR2 (germline): DFQATT, SNEGSKA (reference sequence). J lost 7 bases, V lost 5 bases, and 5 bases had no gene match. The CDR3 DNA is TGCAGTGCTGGGGACAGTGTGAATGAGCAGTTCTTC. The encoded protein is CSAGDSVNEQFF.

This clonotype occurred many times. The genes are TRBV9 and TRBJ2-3; 9 bases agree with TRBD1. This CDR3 has 15 amino acids. V gave up 3 bases and J gave up 4 bases; unmatched junction bases: 6. Germline CDR1 SGDLS, CDR2 YYNGEE. CDR3 sequence (DNA): TGTGCCAGCAGCGGAGGACAGGGGTGGGCAGATACGCAGTATTTT. Translating gives CASSGGQGWADTQYF.

The chain has TRBV7-6 and TRBJ1-5; D is perhaps TRBD1 (5 bases). Trimming removed 2 bases at V and 4 bases at J, with 12 bases between. The CDR3 length is 15 residues. Per germline, CDR1 SGHVS and CDR2 FNYEAQ. The CDR3 loop reads CASSLQSGLNQPQHF. DNA for the CDR3: TGTGCCAGCAGCTTACAGTCGGGGCTGAATCAGCCCCAGCATTTT.

This clonotype was observed once. Germline and junction disagree at one end, which may indicate a read error. The chain couples TRBV7-6 to TRBJ2-2, with D perhaps TRBD1 (6 bases). The CDR3 extends over 13 amino acids. The germline CDR1 and CDR2 sequences are SGHVS and FNYEAQ. CDR3 protein: CASSPTQGGELFF. The CDR3 DNA reads as TGTGCTAGCAGCCCAACGCAGGGGGGGGAGCTGTTTTTT.